The 14 T cell receptor beta chains below all came from one sample that was sequenced in a study of cytomegalovirus exposure and HLA in healthy donors. The PCR employed 60 Vbeta primers together with 13 Jbeta primers. Measured with immunoSEQ multiplex PCR; TCRdb has only the in-frame clones, and not every one. The repertoire has under 150,000 clones, 75% to 85% of them found once; the top ten carry around 1.2%. Sequencing input: PBMCs. The receptors derive from a girl aged 2 to 9 in good health and CMV-seronegative.

This clone is a singleton in its sample. CDR3 sequence: CASSSQHGTGVGGTEAFF. In DNA, the CDR3 is TGTGCCAGCAGTTCACAACACGGGACAGGGGTTGGGGGCACTGAAGCTTTCTTT. The J gene is TRBJ1-1, the V gene TRBV28; 10 bases agree with TRBD1. Germline V lookup: CDR1 MDHEN, CDR2 SYDVKM. The trim removed 4 bases at V and 4 bases at J, leaving 15 bases unmatched. CDR3 size: 18 residues.

In the case of this clone: This specimen includes other DNA sequences encoding the same CDR3. The rearrangement joins TRBV5-1 to TRBJ2-3; weak D call: TRBD2 (5 bases). V gave up 0 bases and J gave up 3 bases, with 5 bases separating them. This CDR3 has 13 residues. CDR1 and CDR2 from the germline V gene are SGHRS and YFSETQ. CDR3 nucleotide sequence: TGCGCCAGCAGCTTGGCGGGGACAGATACGCAGTATTTT. This encodes CASSLAGTDTQYF.

This clone was seen only a few times. This rearrangement joins TRBV6-5 to TRBJ2-7; D remains ambiguous. Between the trimmed V and J ends, which lost 0 bases and 6 bases, there was a span of 9 bases. The CDR3 covers 13 residues. The germline CDR1 and CDR2 sequences are MNHEY and SVGAGI. CDR3 DNA: TGTGCCAGCAGTTACTCGAATGGAGCCGAGCAGTACTTC. Protein: CASSYSNGAEQYF.

As to this clone: This same CDR3 is encoded by further DNA sequences in the sample. The chain joins TRBV29-1 to TRBJ1-1; the D gene is possibly TRBD1 (6 bases). Germline values: CDR1 SQVTM, CDR2 ANQGSEA. V shed 5 bases and J shed 2 bases, with 12 bases lying between them. This CDR3 spans 13 amino acids. The CDR3 sequence: CSVSNRANTEAFF. Here the CDR3 DNA reads TGCAGCGTTTCGAACAGGGCTAACACTGAAGCTTTCTTT.

The genes are TRBV4-1 and TRBJ1-5; 9 bases agree with TRBD1. The V gene end was trimmed by 0 bases and the J gene end by 5 bases; junction bases not matched to a gene: 11. This CDR3 has 18 amino acids. CDR1 and CDR2 from the germline V gene are MGHRA and YSYEKL. The CDR3 loop reads CASSQDTGTGSRHQPQHF. CDR3 bases: TGCGCCAGCAGCCAAGATACCGGGACAGGGTCGAGGCATCAGCCCCAGCATTTT.

This chain links TRBV29-1 with TRBJ2-2; D may be TRBD2 (5 bases). Germline-derived CDR1 and CDR2 are SQVTM and ANQGSEA. V was shortened by 4 bases and J by 0 bases, with 12 bases between the two germline ends. CDR3 length: 15 residues. The CDR3 spells CSVGRAGTNTGELFF. CDR3 coding DNA: TGCAGCGTTGGCCGGGCCGGGACGAACACCGGGGAGCTGTTTTTT.

The chain is built from TRBV7-2 and TRBJ2-1, with 8 bases matching TRBD2. The CDR3 totals 15 residues. Germline trimming cut 4 bases from V and 3 bases from J; bases unmatched to any gene: 5. Germline CDR1 and CDR2: SGHTA and FQGNSA. The CDR3 protein is CASSSIAGIYNEQFF. For the CDR3, the DNA is TGTGCCAGCAGCTCGATAGCGGGGATCTACAATGAGCAGTTCTTC.

J is TRBJ1-5 and V is TRBV28; 9 nucleotides align to TRBD1. The CDR3 sequence is 14 residues long. Germline trimming cut 6 bases from V and 6 bases from J; bases unmatched to any gene: 6. Per the germline V gene, CDR1 is MDHEN and CDR2 is SYDVKM. In DNA form, the CDR3 reads TGTGCCAGCAGAGAACAGGGGGCGAGTCAGCCCCAGCATTTT. Its translation is CASREQGASQPQHF.

The V and J genes are TRBV28 and TRBJ1-5, with a possible D match to TRBD1 (5 bases). This CDR3 spans 15 amino acids. Germline assignment: CDR1 MDHEN and CDR2 SYDVKM. V lost 8 bases, J lost 7 bases, and 21 bases lay in between. The CDR3, as DNA: TGTGCCAGCTCCACCGGGGGATTATCGGGACAGCCCCAGCATTTT. Protein: CASSTGGLSGQPQHF.

This clone has a single count. The chain uses TRBV6-1 and TRBJ2-7, with 9 bases aligning to TRBD1. The junction had 8 bases not matched to a gene; V was cut back by 7 bases and J by 1 base. The CDR3 is 15 residues long. Per germline, CDR1 MNHNS and CDR2 SASEGT. The CDR3 loop reads CASIQRGQGSYEQYF. CDR3 sequence (DNA): TGTGCCAGCATCCAAAGGGGACAGGGTTCCTACGAGCAGTACTTC.

This clone was observed a single time. The chain combines TRBV5-8 with TRBJ1-5; 7 bases line up with TRBD1. The CDR3 is 16 residues long. V lost 6 bases and J lost 0; bases outside the gene matches: 9. The germline V gene has CDR1 SGHTS and CDR2 YDEGEE. Here the CDR3 reads CASISGTVDSNQPQHF. The CDR3 nucleotides are TGTGCCAGCATCTCCGGGACAGTCGATAGCAATCAGCCCCAGCATTTT.

The chain uses TRBV5-8 and TRBJ1-6, with D perhaps TRBD1 (6 bases). The CDR3 runs to 16 residues. V was shortened by 4 bases and J by 0 bases, with 11 bases between the two germline ends. Germline CDR1 SGHTS, CDR2 YDEGEE. The CDR3 DNA is TGTGCCAGCAGCCCTGGACAGAGCTCCTATAATTCACCCCTCCACTTT. Amino acids: CASSPGQSSYNSPLHF.

This rearrangement joins TRBV5-1 to TRBJ2-3, with a tentative D call TRBD2 (6 bases). V gave up 8 bases and J gave up 1 base, with 14 bases separating them. The germline V gene encodes CDR1 SGHRS and CDR2 YFSETQ. The CDR3 length is 14 residues. CDR3 amino acids: CASHLPGGTDTQYF. As DNA, the CDR3 is TGCGCCAGTCACCTACCGGGGGGCACAGATACGCAGTATTTT.

The rearrangement links TRBV7-6 to TRBJ1-1, with D perhaps matching TRBD1 (5 bases). CDR1 is SGHVS, CDR2 FNYEAQ, per germline. V lost 5 bases to trimming and J lost 3 bases, with 16 bases between them. The CDR3 is 15 amino acids. In DNA, the CDR3 is TGTGCCAGCAGCCCCCAGTCGGGGGGGTACACTGAAGCTTTCTTT. It codes for CASSPQSGGYTEAFF.